The following is a TCR beta chain sequence with its context. Its target is not known. Researchers ran the PCR with 60 Vbeta and 13 Jbeta primers. Clones were read by immunoSEQ multiplex PCR, and TCRdb kept only the in-frame ones, dropping some. The table shows fewer than 200,000 clones, with 79% occurring only once. This specimen belongs to a study of cytomegalovirus exposure and HLA in healthy donors. From germline, CDR1 is SGHNT and CDR2 YYREEE (reference sequence). The CDR3 runs 14 residues. Trimming stripped 3 bases from V and 0 bases from J, with 8 bases between. General observations from the study: Later analysis demonstrated an association between a missense DCLRE1C variant and TCR beta V- and J-gene trimming.

Sequencing was carried out using PBMCs. This chain connects TRBV5-4 to TRBJ2-3; D not resolved. This TCR was sampled from a man aged 35 to 55 in good health and CMV-seronegative. CDR3 amino acids: CASSSDFSTDTQYF. For the CDR3, the DNA is TGTGCCAGCAGCTCTGACTTCAGCACAGATACGCAGTATTTT.